This T cell receptor (beta chain) was sequenced for a study of T cell repertoires in cytomegalovirus infection. Turning to the study itself: Matching HLA type, along with CMV infection, was indicated by public TCR beta signatures.

Germline values: CDR1 MNHEY, CDR2 SVGEGT. Losses at the gene ends were 7 bases for V and 7 bases for J; bases not matched to a gene: 8. The CDR3 contains 15 residues. TCRdb fed the reads into MiXCR, producing one record per CDR3 protein. The data show a few hundred thousand distinct CDR3 sequences, more than 40% seen once. Notes on this clonotype: The antigen remains unidentified.

The specimen was cultured PBMCs, collected from culture after CMV antigen stimulation. The origin of this receptor is a human donor in good health (CMV status not recorded). Some clones in this sample may be carry-over from other donors' samples. The V and J genes are TRBV6-2 or TRBV6-3 and TRBJ1-6, with TRBD1 identical over 9 bases. The CDR3 bases are TGTGCCAGCATCCAATCCGGGACAGGGAATTCACCCCTCCACTTT. Residues: CASIQSGTGNSPLHF.